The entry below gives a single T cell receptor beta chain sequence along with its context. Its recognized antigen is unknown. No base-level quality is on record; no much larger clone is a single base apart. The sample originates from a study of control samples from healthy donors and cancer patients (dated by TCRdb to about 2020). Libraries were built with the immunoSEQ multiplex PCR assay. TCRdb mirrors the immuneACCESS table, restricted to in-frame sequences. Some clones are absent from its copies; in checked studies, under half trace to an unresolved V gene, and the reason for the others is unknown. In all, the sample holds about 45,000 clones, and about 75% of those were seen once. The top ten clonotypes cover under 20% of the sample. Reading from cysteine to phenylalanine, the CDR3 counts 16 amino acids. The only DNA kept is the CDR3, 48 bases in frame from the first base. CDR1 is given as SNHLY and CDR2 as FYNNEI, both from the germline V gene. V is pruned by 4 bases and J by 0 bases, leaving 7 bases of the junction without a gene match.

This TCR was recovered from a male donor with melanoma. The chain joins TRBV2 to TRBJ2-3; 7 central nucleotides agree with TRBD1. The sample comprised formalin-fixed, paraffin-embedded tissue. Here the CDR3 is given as CASSAPDRPSTDTQYF. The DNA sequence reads TGTGCCAGCAGTGCCCCGGACAGGCCTAGCACAGATACGCAGTATTTT. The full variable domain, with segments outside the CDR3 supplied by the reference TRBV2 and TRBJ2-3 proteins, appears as EPEVTQTPSHQVTQMGQEVILRCVPISNHLYFYWYRQILGQKVEFLVSFYNNEISEKSEIFDDQFSVERPDGSNFTLKIRSTKLEDSAMYFCASSAPDRPSTDTQYFGPGTRLTVL.